The subject of this entry is one TCR beta chain. Its antigen is unidentified. J gave up 4 bases and V 8 bases, and 18 bases lay outside the gene matches. The CDR3 runs 18 residues. Germline CDR1 LNHNV, CDR2 YYDKDF (reference sequence). The data originate from a study of T cells after yellow fever vaccination. Points from the study as a whole: Reappearance after the booster was observed for most primary-vaccination clones (96% CD4, about 90% CD8).

Each CDR3 protein is one row after TCRdb ran MiXCR on the 5' RACE reads. This table has 340,000 or so distinct CDR3 sequences, 12% appearing once. The chain carries TRBV15 and TRBJ1-4; TRBD1 matches at 8 bases. The material was CD4+ T cells sorted from PBMCs, obtained 15 days after the yellow fever booster vaccination. The receptor comes from a man aged 18 to 30 who received the YFV17D yellow fever vaccine. CDR3 sequence: CATGTGGGRHGFNEKLFF. In DNA, the CDR3 is TGTGCCACCGGAACAGGGGGAGGGAGGCACGGCTTTAATGAAAAACTGTTTTTT. Using reference TRBV15 and TRBJ1-4 for the parts outside the CDR3, the full variable domain is DAMVIQNPRYQVTQFGKPVTLSCSQTLNHNVMYWYQQKSSQAPKLLFHYYDKDFNNEADTPDNFQSRRPNTSFCFLDIRSPGLGDTAMYLCATGTGGGRHGFNEKLFFGSGTQLSVL.